The rows below give T cell receptor beta chains drawn from one sample of a study of technical replicates of blood from a handful of donors. Sequenced by immunoSEQ multiplex PCR; TCRdb stores in-frame clones only, minus some. The sample shows 65,000 to 80,000 clones, about nine tenths of them seen only once. The sample comprised T cells isolated from PBMCs. The receptor set was obtained from a human donor in good health. The CDR3 runs from the conserved cysteine through the conserved F or W. A D gene is named only where the DNA matches it firmly. The size field is filled for only some rows; it gives once, few, many or a size class.

V: TRBV4-3
J: TRBJ1-2
size: -
D: TRBD1
CDR3: CASSQDLGTANYGYTF
DNA: TGCGCCAGCAGCCAAGATCTAGGGACAGCCAACTATGGCTACACCTTC

V: TRBV5-5
J: TRBJ2-3
size: -
D: TRBD2
CDR3: CASSPGTSGSTDTQYF
DNA: TGTGCCAGCAGCCCCGGGACTAGCGGGAGCACAGATACGCAGTATTTT

V: TRBV19
J: TRBJ1-3
size: few
D: -
CDR3: CATEERRRNTIYF
DNA: TGTGCCACCGAGGAGAGGCGGAGAAACACCATATATTTT

V: TRBV11-3
J: TRBJ2-7
size: once
D: -
CDR3: CASSSRQVPRVEQYF
DNA: TGTGCCAGCAGCTCAAGACAGGTCCCTCGGGTCGAGCAGTACTTC

V: TRBV5-4
J: TRBJ1-2
size: -
D: TRBD1
CDR3: CASSSLGTGDYGYTF
DNA: TGTGCCAGCAGCTCACTTGGGACAGGGGATTATGGCTACACCTTC

V: TRBV11-2
J: TRBJ1-5
size: -
D: -
CDR3: CASSLTGGNQPQHF
DNA: TGTGCCAGCAGCTTAACCGGGGGCAATCAGCCCCAGCATTTT

V: TRBV4-1
J: TRBJ1-4
size: once
D: -
CDR3: CASSQGLTTAYEKLFF
DNA: TGCGCCAGCAGCCAAGGGCTGACGACAGCATATGAAAAACTGTTTTTT

V: TRBV7-2
J: TRBJ1-1
size: -
D: -
CDR3: CASSARHFTNTEAFF
DNA: TGTGCCAGCAGCGCGCGACACTTCACGAACACTGAAGCTTTCTTT

V: TRBV11-3
J: TRBJ2-2
size: -
D: TRBD2
CDR3: CASSLASGNTGELFF
DNA: TGTGCCAGCAGCTTAGCTAGCGGGAACACCGGGGAGCTGTTTTTT

V: TRBV6-5
J: TRBJ2-7
size: -
D: -
CDR3: CASSYGGNYEQYF
DNA: TGTGCCAGCAGTTACGGCGGGAACTACGAGCAGTACTTC

V: TRBV5-1
J: TRBJ1-3
size: -
D: -
CDR3: CASTRGTGNTIYF
DNA: TGCGCCAGCACTAGAGGGACTGGAAACACCATATATTTT

V: TRBV4-3
J: TRBJ2-7
size: -
D: TRBD1
CDR3: CASSEGTGNYEQYF
DNA: TGCGCCAGCAGCGAAGGGACAGGGAACTACGAGCAGTACTTC

V: TRBV29-1
J: TRBJ1-2
size: -
D: -
CDR3: CSVSRSGADYGYTF
DNA: TGCAGCGTCTCCCGAAGTGGGGCAGACTATGGCTACACCTTC

V: TRBV5-6
J: TRBJ2-3
size: once
D: -
CDR3: CASSFQAPDTQYF
DNA: TGTGCCAGCAGCTTCCAGGCGCCAGATACGCAGTATTTT

V: TRBV9
J: TRBJ1-4
size: -
D: -
CDR3: CASSVMGADRTNEKLFF
DNA: TGTGCCAGCAGCGTAATGGGGGCCGATAGGACTAATGAAAAACTGTTTTTT

V: TRBV29-1
J: TRBJ1-2
size: -
D: -
CDR3: CSVHRYLNYGYTF
DNA: TGCAGCGTTCACAGATACCTTAACTATGGCTACACCTTC

V: TRBV20-1
J: TRBJ2-7
size: -
D: -
CDR3: CSASEYFEQYF
DNA: TGCAGTGCTTCGGAGTATTTCGAGCAGTACTTC

V: TRBV7-9
J: TRBJ1-4
size: -
D: -
CDR3: CASSLALGVEKLFF
DNA: TGTGCCAGCAGCTTAGCGTTAGGGGTTGAAAAACTGTTTTTT

V: TRBV15
J: TRBJ1-1
size: -
D: -
CDR3: CATSRDPGGREAFF
DNA: TGTGCCACCAGCAGAGATCCTGGGGGGAGGGAAGCTTTCTTT

V: TRBV5-4
J: TRBJ2-5
size: -
D: -
CDR3: CASSKDSQETQYF
DNA: TGTGCCAGCAGCAAGGACAGCCAAGAGACCCAGTACTTC

V: TRBV30
J: TRBJ1-2
size: -
D: -
CDR3: CAWSEGTYRGYTF
DNA: TGTGCCTGGAGTGAGGGGACTTATCGTGGCTACACCTTC

V: TRBV9
J: TRBJ2-3
size: -
D: TRBD2
CDR3: CASSVGLAVPSF
DNA: TGTGCCAGCAGCGTGGGACTAGCGGTCCCGAGTTTT

V: TRBV7-2
J: TRBJ1-1
size: -
D: -
CDR3: CASSLGGTGEAFF
DNA: TGTGCCAGCAGCTTAGGTGGTACGGGTGAAGCTTTCTTT

V: TRBV19
J: TRBJ1-2
size: few
D: -
CDR3: CASSIAGVANYGYTF
DNA: TGTGCCAGTAGTATAGCAGGGGTAGCCAACTATGGCTACACCTTC

V: TRBV30
J: TRBJ1-3
size: -
D: TRBD1
CDR3: CAWTLGQGASSSGNTIYF
DNA: TGTGCCTGGACCCTGGGACAGGGGGCGTCAAGCTCTGGAAACACCATATATTTT

V: TRBV19
J: TRBJ1-2
size: -
D: -
CDR3: CASSIGQENYGYTF
DNA: TGTGCCAGTAGTATAGGACAGGAGAACTATGGCTACACCTTC

V: TRBV13
J: TRBJ2-7
size: -
D: TRBD2
CDR3: CASSSGLAEGLMKQYF
DNA: TGTGCCAGCAGCTCAGGACTAGCGGAGGGACTAATGAAGCAGTACTTC

V: TRBV30
J: TRBJ1-1
size: -
D: TRBD1
CDR3: CAWSVKRRGRPTEAFF
DNA: TGTGCCTGGAGTGTAAAGAGGAGGGGGCGCCCCACTGAAGCTTTCTTT

V: TRBV13
J: TRBJ2-7
size: -
D: TRBD2
CDR3: CASSFQLAGGPHEQYF
DNA: TGTGCCAGCAGCTTCCAGCTAGCGGGAGGGCCCCACGAGCAGTACTTC

V: TRBV27
J: TRBJ2-2
size: once
D: TRBD1
CDR3: CASSEGAYGELFF
DNA: TGTGCCAGCAGTGAGGGGGCTTACGGGGAGCTGTTTTTT

V: TRBV15
J: TRBJ2-1
size: -
D: -
CDR3: CATSGELGHEQFF
DNA: TGTGCCACCAGCGGAGAACTAGGGCATGAGCAGTTCTTC

V: TRBV28
J: TRBJ2-7
size: -
D: -
CDR3: CASSSSASVLYEQYF
DNA: TGTGCCAGCAGTTCGTCTGCTAGCGTACTCTACGAGCAGTACTTC

V: TRBV30
J: TRBJ1-2
size: -
D: TRBD1
CDR3: CAWWASQGTGYGYTF
DNA: TGTGCCTGGTGGGCTTCACAGGGGACGGGCTATGGCTACACCTTC

V: TRBV7-2
J: TRBJ1-1
size: -
D: -
CDR3: CASSLGTETRIEAFF
DNA: TGTGCCAGCAGCTTAGGGACAGAAACCAGGATTGAAGCTTTCTTT

V: TRBV5-5
J: TRBJ2-7
size: -
D: TRBD1
CDR3: CASSEDREIYEQYF
DNA: TGTGCCAGCAGCGAGGACAGGGAGATCTACGAGCAGTACTTC

V: TRBV5-6
J: TRBJ1-5
size: -
D: -
CDR3: CASSLAVDSHKPQHF
DNA: TGTGCCAGCAGCTTGGCCGTCGACAGTCATAAGCCCCAGCATTTT

V: TRBV2
J: TRBJ1-2
size: -
D: TRBD1
CDR3: CASRGTEYGYTF
DNA: TGTGCCAGCCGGGGGACAGAATATGGCTACACCTTC

V: TRBV11-2
J: TRBJ1-1
size: -
D: -
CDR3: CASTHYRVFRSMNTEAFF
DNA: TGTGCCAGCACCCACTACAGGGTGTTTAGGTCAATGAACACTGAAGCTTTCTTT

V: TRBV9
J: TRBJ2-1
size: -
D: TRBD2
CDR3: CASGAFGLADNEQFF
DNA: TGTGCCAGCGGGGCTTTTGGACTAGCGGACAATGAGCAGTTCTTC

V: TRBV7-8
J: TRBJ2-1
size: -
D: TRBD2
CDR3: CASSLVGGRAHNEQFF
DNA: TGTGCCAGCAGCTTAGTCGGCGGGAGGGCCCATAATGAGCAGTTCTTC

V: TRBV4-2
J: TRBJ2-1
size: once
D: -
CDR3: CASSQEDLRNYNEQFF
DNA: TGTGCCAGCAGCCAGGAGGACTTGCGGAATTACAATGAGCAGTTCTTC

V: TRBV7-6
J: TRBJ2-7
size: -
D: TRBD2
CDR3: CASSLGSGSSYEQYF
DNA: TGTGCCAGCAGCTTAGGTAGCGGGAGTTCCTACGAGCAGTACTTC

V: TRBV13
J: TRBJ2-2
size: -
D: -
CDR3: CASSLPRVAGELFF
DNA: TGTGCCAGCAGCTTACCCAGGGTCGCCGGGGAGCTGTTTTTT

V: TRBV5-1
J: TRBJ1-5
size: -
D: -
CDR3: CASSLNGQPQHF
DNA: TGCGCCAGCAGCTTGAACGGGCAGCCCCAGCATTTT

V: TRBV20-1
J: TRBJ1-2
size: -
D: -
CDR3: CSASQTNYTF
DNA: TGCAGTGCTTCACAGACAAACTACACCTTC

V: TRBV27
J: TRBJ2-7
size: -
D: -
CDR3: CASSFVGGDIYEQYF
DNA: TGTGCCAGCAGTTTTGTGGGAGGAGACATCTACGAGCAGTACTTC

V: TRBV19
J: TRBJ1-5
size: -
D: TRBD1
CDR3: CASRLGQDFNQPQHF
DNA: TGTGCCAGTAGACTAGGACAGGACTTCAATCAGCCCCAGCATTTT

V: TRBV6-5
J: TRBJ2-2
size: -
D: -
CDR3: CASSYTEGGGELFF
DNA: TGTGCCAGCAGTTACACCGAAGGGGGCGGGGAGCTGTTTTTT

V: TRBV9
J: TRBJ1-3
size: -
D: -
CDR3: CASSDTPGAGNTIYF
DNA: TGTGCCAGCAGCGATACCCCAGGGGCTGGAAACACCATATATTTT

V: TRBV15
J: TRBJ2-7
size: once
D: TRBD2
CDR3: CATSRGTSGYEQYF
DNA: TGTGCCACCAGCAGAGGGACTAGCGGCTACGAGCAGTACTTC